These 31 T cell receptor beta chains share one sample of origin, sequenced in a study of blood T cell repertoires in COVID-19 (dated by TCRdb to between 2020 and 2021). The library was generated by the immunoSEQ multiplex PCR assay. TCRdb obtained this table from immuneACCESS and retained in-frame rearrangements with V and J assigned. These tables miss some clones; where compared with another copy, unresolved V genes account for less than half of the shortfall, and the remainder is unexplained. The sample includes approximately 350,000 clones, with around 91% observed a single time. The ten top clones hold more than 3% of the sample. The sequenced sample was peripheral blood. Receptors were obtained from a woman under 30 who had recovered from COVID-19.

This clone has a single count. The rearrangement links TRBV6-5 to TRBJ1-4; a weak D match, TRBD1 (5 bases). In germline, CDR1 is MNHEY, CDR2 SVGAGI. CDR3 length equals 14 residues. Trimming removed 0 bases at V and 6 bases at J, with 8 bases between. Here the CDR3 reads CASSYSQGDEKLFF. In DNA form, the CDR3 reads TGTGCCAGCAGTTACTCCCAGGGTGATGAAAAACTGTTTTTT.

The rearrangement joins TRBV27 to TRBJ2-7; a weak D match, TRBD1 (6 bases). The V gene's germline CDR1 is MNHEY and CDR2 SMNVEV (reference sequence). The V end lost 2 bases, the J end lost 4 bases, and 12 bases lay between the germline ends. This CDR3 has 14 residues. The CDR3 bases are TGTGCCAGCAGTTTAGGGACACTGACGTACGAGCAGTACGTC. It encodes CASSLGTLTYEQYV.

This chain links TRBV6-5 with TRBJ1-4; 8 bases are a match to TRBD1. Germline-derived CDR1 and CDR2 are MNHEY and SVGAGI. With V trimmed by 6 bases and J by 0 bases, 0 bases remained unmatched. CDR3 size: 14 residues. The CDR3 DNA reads TGTGCCAGCAGGACAGGGGCAACTAATGAAAAACTGTTTTTT. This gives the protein CASRTGATNEKLFF.

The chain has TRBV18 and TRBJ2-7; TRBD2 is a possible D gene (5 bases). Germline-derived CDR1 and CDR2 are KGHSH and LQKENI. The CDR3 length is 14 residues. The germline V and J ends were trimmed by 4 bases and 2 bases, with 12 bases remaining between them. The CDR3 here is CASSLRTGAYEQYV. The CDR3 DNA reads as TGTGCCAGCTCACTGAGGACTGGCGCCTACGAGCAGTACGTC.

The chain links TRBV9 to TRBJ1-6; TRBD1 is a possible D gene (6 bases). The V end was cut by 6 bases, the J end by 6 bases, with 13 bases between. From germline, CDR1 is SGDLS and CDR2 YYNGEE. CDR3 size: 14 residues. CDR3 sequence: CASNRDGINSPLHF. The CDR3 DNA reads TGTGCCAGCAACAGGGATGGGATTAATTCACCCCTCCACTTT.

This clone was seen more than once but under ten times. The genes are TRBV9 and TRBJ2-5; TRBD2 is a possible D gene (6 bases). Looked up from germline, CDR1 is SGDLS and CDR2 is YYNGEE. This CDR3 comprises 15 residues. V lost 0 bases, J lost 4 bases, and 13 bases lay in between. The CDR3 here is CASSVAWQGGETQYF. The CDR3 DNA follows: TGTGCCAGCAGCGTAGCGTGGCAGGGAGGAGAGACCCAGTACTTC.

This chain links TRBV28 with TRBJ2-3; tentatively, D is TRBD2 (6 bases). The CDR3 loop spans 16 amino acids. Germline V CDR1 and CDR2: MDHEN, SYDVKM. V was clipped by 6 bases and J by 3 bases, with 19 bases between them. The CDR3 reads CASSYGVAAGTDTQYF. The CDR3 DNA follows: TGTGCCAGCAGCTACGGGGTGGCGGCGGGAACAGATACGCAGTATTTT.

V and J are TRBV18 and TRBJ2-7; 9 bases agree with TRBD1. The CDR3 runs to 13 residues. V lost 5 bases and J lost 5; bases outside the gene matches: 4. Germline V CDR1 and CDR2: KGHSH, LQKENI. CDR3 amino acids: CASSATGGNEQYV. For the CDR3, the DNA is TGTGCCAGCTCAGCTACAGGGGGCAACGAGCAGTACGTC.

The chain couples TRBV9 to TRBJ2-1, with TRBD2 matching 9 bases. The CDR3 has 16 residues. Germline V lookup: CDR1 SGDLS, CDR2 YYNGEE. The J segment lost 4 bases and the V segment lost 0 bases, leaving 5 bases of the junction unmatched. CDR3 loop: CASSVVALAGYNEQFF. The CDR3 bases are TGTGCCAGCAGCGTAGTGGCCCTAGCGGGGTACAATGAGCAGTTCTTC.

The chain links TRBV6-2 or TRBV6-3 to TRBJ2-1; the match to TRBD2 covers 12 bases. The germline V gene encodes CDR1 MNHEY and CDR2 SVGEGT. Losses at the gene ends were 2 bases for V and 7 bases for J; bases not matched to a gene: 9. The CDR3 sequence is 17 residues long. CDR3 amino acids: CASSYSRLAGVGNEQFF. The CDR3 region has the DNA TGTGCCAGCAGTTACAGCCGACTAGCGGGAGTGGGGAATGAGCAGTTCTTC.

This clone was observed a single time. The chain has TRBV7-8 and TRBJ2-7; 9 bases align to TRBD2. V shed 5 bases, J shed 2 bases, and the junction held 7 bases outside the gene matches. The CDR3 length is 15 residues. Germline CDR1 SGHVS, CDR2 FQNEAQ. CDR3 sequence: CASSQTLAGTYEQYV. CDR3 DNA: TGTGCCAGCAGCCAGACCCTAGCGGGAACCTACGAGCAGTACGTC.

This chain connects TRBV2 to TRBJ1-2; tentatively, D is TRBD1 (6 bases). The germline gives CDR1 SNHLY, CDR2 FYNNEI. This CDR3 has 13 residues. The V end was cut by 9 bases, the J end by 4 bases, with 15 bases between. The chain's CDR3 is CARRGGQPYGYTF. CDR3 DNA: TGTGCCAGGCGGGGGGGCCAACCCTATGGCTACACCTTC.

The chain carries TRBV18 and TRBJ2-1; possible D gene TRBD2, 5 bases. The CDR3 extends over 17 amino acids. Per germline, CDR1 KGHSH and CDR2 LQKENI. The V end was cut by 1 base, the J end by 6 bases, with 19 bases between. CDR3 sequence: CASSPLAPLDYVNEQFF. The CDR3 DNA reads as TGTGCCAGCTCACCACTAGCCCCGCTCGACTACGTCAATGAGCAGTTCTTC.

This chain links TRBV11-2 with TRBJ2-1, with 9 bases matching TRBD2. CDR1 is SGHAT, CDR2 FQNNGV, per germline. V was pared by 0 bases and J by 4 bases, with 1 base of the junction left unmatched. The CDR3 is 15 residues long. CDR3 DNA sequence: TGTGCCAGCAGCTTAGAAGCGGGAGGATACAATGAGCAGTTCTTC. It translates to CASSLEAGGYNEQFF.

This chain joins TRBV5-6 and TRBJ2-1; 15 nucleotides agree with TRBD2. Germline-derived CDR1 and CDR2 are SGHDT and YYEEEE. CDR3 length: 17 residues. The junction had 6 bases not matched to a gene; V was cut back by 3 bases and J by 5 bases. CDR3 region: CASSSPGLAGGHNEQFF. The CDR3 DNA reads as TGTGCCAGCAGCTCACCGGGACTAGCGGGAGGCCACAATGAGCAGTTCTTC.

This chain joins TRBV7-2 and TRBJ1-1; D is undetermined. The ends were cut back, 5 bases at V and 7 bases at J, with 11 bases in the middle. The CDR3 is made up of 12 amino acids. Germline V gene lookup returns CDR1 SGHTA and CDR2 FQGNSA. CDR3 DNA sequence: TGTGCCAGCAGCCCCCCGGGTAGTGAAGCTTTCTTT. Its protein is CASSPPGSEAFF.

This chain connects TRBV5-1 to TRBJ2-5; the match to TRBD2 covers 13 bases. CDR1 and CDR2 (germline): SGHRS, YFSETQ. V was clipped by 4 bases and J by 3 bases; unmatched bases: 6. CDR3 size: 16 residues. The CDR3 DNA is TGCGCCAGCAGCCCCAGACTAGCGGGAGGTAAAGAGACCCAGTACTTC. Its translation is CASSPRLAGGKETQYF.

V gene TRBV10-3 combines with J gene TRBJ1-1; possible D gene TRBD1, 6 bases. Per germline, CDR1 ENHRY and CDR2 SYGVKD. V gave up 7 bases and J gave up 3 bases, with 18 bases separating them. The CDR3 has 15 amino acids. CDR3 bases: TGTGCCATCAACCCCGCTTCCAGGGGTGACACTGAAGCTTTCTTT. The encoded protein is CAINPASRGDTEAFF.

The CDR3 reads CASSKLRAPHEQYV. The DNA for the CDR3 is TGTGCCAGCAGCAAGTTGCGGGCCCCTCACGAGCAGTACGTC. The V gene is TRBV21-1, the J gene TRBJ2-7; no check of the table's D call, TRBD2, against the DNA was made. TRBV21-1 is flagged as a pseudogene. There are 14 residues in the CDR3.

CDR3 sequence (DNA): TGTGCCAGCAGCTTGGGCCATAATGAAAAACTGTTTTTT. This gives the protein CASSLGHNEKLFF. The rearrangement links TRBV7-2 to TRBJ1-4; no firm D call. CDR3 length: 13 amino acids. Trimming left V 3 bases short and J 4 bases short, with 6 bases between. Germline assignment: CDR1 SGHTA and CDR2 FQGNSA. The variable domain in full, with the rest retrieved from reference TRBV7-2 and TRBJ1-4, is GAGVSQSPSNKVTEKGKDVELRCDPISGHTALYWYRQSLGQGLEFLIYFQGNSAPDKSGLPSDRFSAERTGGSVSTLTIQRTQQEDSAVYLCASSLGHNEKLFFGSGTQLSVL.

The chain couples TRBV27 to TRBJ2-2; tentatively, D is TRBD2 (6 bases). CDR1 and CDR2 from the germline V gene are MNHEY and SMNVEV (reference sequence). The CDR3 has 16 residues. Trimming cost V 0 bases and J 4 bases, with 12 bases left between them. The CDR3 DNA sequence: TGTGCCAGCAGTTTATCGCTAGGGACTGTCACCGGGGAGCTGTTTTTT. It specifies CASSLSLGTVTGELFF.

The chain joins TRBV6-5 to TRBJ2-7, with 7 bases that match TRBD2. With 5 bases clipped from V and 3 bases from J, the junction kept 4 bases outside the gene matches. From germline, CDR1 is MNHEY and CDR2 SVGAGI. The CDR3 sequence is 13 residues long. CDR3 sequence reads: CASSPAGNYEQYV. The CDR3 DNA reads TGTGCCAGCAGTCCAGCGGGAAACTACGAGCAGTACGTC.

CDR3: CASSSGQGGEGYTF. CDR3 in DNA: TGTGCCAGCAGTTCCGGACAGGGTGGAGAGGGCTACACCTTC. V is TRBV7-2 and J is TRBJ1-2; 8 bases agree with TRBD1. The CDR3 covers 14 residues. Germline loops: CDR1 SGHTA, CDR2 FQGNSA. Unmatched junction bases numbered 11, after V lost 6 bases and J lost 8 bases.

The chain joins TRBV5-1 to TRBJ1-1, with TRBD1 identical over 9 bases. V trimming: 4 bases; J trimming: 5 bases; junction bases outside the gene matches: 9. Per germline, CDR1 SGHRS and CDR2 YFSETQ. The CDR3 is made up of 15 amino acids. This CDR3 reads CASSVRDRAGTEAFF. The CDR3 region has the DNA TGCGCCAGCAGCGTCCGGGACAGGGCAGGGACTGAAGCTTTCTTT.

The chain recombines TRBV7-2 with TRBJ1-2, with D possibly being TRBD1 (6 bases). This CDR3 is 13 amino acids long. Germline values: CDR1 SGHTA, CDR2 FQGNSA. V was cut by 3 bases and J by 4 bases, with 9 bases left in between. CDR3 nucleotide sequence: TGTGCCAGCAGCTTCGGCAGGGGCTATGGCTACACCTTC. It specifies CASSFGRGYGYTF.

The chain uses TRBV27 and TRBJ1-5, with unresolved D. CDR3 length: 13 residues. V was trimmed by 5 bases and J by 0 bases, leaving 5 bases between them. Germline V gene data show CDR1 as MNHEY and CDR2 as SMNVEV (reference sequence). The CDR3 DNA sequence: TGTGCCAGCAGTGGAGGTAGCAATCAGCCCCAGCATTTT. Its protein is CASSGGSNQPQHF.

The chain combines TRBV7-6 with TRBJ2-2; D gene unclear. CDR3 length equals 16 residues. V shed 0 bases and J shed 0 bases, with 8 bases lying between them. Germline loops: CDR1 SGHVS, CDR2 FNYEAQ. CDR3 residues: CASSLAAETNTGELFF. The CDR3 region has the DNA TGTGCCAGCAGCTTAGCGGCGGAAACGAACACCGGGGAGCTGTTTTTT.

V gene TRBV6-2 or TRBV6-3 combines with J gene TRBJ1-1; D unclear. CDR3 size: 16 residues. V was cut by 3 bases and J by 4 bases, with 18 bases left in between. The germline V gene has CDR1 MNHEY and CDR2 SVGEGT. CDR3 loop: CASSYVRGRGGTEAFF. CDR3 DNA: TGTGCCAGCAGTTATGTTCGGGGTCGAGGCGGCACTGAAGCTTTCTTT.

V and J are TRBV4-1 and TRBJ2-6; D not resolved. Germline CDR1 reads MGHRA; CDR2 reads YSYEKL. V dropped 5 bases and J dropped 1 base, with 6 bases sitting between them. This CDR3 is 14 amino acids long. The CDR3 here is CASSSLSGANVLTF. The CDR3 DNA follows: TGCGCCAGCAGCTCTTTATCTGGGGCCAACGTCCTGACTTTC.

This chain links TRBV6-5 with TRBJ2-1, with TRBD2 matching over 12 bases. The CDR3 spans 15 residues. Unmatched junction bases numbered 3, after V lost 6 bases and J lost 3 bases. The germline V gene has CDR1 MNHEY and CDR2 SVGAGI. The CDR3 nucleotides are TGTGCCAGCAGAGCACTAGCGGGAGGCTACAATGAGCAGTTCTTC. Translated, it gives CASRALAGGYNEQFF.

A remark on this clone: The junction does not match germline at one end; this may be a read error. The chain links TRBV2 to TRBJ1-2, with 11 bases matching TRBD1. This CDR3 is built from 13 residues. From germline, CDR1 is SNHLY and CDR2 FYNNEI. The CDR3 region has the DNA TGTGCCGGCAGGACAGGGGGCCTCTATGGCTACACCTTC. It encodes CAGRTGGLYGYTF.